This T cell receptor (beta chain) was observed in a study of blood T cell repertoires in COVID-19. At the level of the study: The United States, Italy and Spain provided the acute and convalescent COVID-19 samples. T cells, B-cell-depleted T cells, or PBMCs supplied cDNA or gDNA.

In the authors' workflow: Amplification with reference gene primers provided the estimates of nucleated cell counts. Only in-frame clones appear in the TCRdb table, and some are missing; sequencing was by immunoSEQ multiplex PCR. V, J and clone size are those of that table, while D and trimming were read from the DNA. Among hundreds of thousands of clones listed, about 91% were seen once. This CDR3 has 16 amino acids. Germline V lookup: CDR1 MNHEY, CDR2 SVGEGT. Trimming cost V 2 bases and J 2 bases; bases outside gene matches: 5. Material: peripheral blood. The TCR sequence derives from a woman in her twenties or thirties with COVID-19, enrolled during active disease. The chain combines TRBV6-2 or TRBV6-3 with TRBJ1-1; TRBD1 matches at 10 bases. The chain's CDR3 is CASSYVRDRGNTEAFF. CDR3 DNA: TGTGCCAGCAGTTACGTCCGGGACAGGGGTAACACTGAAGCTTTCTTT.